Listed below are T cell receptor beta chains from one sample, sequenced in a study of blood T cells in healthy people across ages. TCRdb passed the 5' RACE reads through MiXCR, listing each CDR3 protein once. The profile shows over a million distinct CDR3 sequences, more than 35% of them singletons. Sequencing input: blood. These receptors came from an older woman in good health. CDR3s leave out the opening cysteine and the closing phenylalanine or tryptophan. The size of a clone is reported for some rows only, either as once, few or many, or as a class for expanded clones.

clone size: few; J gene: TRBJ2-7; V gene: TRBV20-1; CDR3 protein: SAREGTSGVYEQY
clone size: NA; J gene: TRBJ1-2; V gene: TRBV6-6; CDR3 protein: ASRLDSVVYEVGYT
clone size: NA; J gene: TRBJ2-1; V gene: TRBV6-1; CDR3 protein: ASTEREWSYNEQF
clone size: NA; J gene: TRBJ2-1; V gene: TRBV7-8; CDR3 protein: ASSTSGTNGIGEQF
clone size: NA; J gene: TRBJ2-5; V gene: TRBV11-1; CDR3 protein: ASSLALRSETQY
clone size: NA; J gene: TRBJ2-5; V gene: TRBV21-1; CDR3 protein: ASSKAQTSVSLQETQY
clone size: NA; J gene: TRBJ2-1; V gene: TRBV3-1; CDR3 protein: ASSQAAVAVDNEQF
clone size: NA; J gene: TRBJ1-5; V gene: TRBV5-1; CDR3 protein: ASSVARGQPQH
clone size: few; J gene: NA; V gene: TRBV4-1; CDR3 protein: ASSQDAAARGTQY
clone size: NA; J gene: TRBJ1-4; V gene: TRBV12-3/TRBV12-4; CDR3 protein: ASSLTGLLKLF
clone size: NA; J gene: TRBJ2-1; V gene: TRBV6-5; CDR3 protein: ASSYRAGVGVLEQF
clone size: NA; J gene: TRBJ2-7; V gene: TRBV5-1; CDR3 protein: ASSWRTSGSYEQY
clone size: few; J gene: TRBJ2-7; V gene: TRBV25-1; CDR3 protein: ASRGQGPYEQY
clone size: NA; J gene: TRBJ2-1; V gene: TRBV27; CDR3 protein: ASIPRTSGILGNEQF